This T cell receptor beta chain was identified during a study of spatial heterogeneity in lung cancer. On the study more broadly: Each unique TCR and UMI combination was seen more than ten times on average in raw reads.

Regarding time point: sample taken at primary tumor resection. From tumor, nontumor lung or frozen PBMC, whole RNA was taken unsorted for sequencing. TCRdb ran MiXCR on the 5' RACE reads and lists one entry per CDR3 protein. The data show over 50,000 distinct CDR3 sequences, with more than 7% seen just once and about 16% held by the top ten. CDR3 length: 17 residues. V lost 0 bases, J lost 8 bases, and 20 bases lay in between. The rearrangement links TRBV12-3 or TRBV12-4 to TRBJ2-1; D unclear. The clonotype comes from a female donor with early-stage non-small cell lung cancer. Material: PBMCs, obtained at surgery. CDR3 sequence: CASSLAIRTLSPDEQFF. CDR3 coding DNA: TGTGCCAGCAGTTTAGCCATACGTACCCTCTCTCCGGATGAGCAGTTCTTC.